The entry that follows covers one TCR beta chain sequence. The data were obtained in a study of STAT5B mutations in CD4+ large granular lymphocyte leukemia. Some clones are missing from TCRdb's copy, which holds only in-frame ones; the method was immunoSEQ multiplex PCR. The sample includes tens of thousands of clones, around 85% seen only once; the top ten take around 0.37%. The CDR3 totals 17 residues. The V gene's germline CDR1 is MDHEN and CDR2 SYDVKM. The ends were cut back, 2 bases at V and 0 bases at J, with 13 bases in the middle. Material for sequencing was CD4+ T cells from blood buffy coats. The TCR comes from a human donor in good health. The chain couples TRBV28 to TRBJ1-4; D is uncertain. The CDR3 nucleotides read TGTGCCAGCAGTTTAAATCTCCGGCAGCCAACTAATGAAAAACTGTTTTTT. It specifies CASSLNLRQPTNEKLFF. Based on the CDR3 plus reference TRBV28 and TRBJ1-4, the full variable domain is DVKVTQSSRYLVKRTGEKVFLECVQDMDHENMFWYRQDPGLGLRLIYFSYDVKMKEKGDIPEGYSVSREKKERFSLILESASTNQTSMYLCASSLNLRQPTNEKLFFGSGTQLSVL.